What follows are 24 T cell receptor beta chains derived from one specimen sequenced in a study of cytomegalovirus exposure and HLA in healthy donors. Assay used: immunoSEQ multiplex PCR; TCRdb lists only in-frame clones, some missing. The sample has 250,000 to 300,000 clones; 80% to 90% are singletons. Sample: PBMCs. These receptors all stem from a woman younger than 35 in good health and CMV-seronegative.

This clone has just one count. V and J are TRBV5-6 and TRBJ1-2; D may be TRBD1 (5 bases). CDR1 and CDR2 (germline): SGHDT, YYEEEE. V was clipped by 4 bases and J by 2 bases, with 21 bases between them. The CDR3 spans 17 residues. Here the CDR3 reads CASSAKGTGESNYGYTF. CDR3 coding DNA: TGTGCCAGCAGCGCGAAGGGAACAGGAGAGTCAAACTATGGCTACACCTTC.

The rearrangement uses TRBV30 and TRBJ1-5; D unclear. Germline assignment: CDR1 GTSNPN and CDR2 SVGIG (reference sequence). The CDR3 has 15 residues. Trimming removed 1 base from V and 3 bases from J, with 13 bases in between. In nucleotides, the CDR3 is TGTGCCTGGAGTGGTGTGGGCAGAAACAATCAGCCCCAGCATTTT. It yields the protein CAWSGVGRNNQPQHF. Drawing the rest from reference TRBV30 and TRBJ1-5, the complete variable domain is SQTIHQWPATLVQPVGSPLSLECTVEGTSNPNLYWYRQAAGRGLQLLFYSVGIGQISSEVPQNLSASRPQDRQFILSSKKLLLSDSGFYLCAWSGVGRNNQPQHFGDGTRLSIL.

The chain links TRBV6-5 to TRBJ2-2, with unresolved D. With 4 bases removed from V and 7 bases from J, the gap between germline ends came to 16 bases. CDR3 length: 15 amino acids. In germline, CDR1 is MNHEY, CDR2 SVGAGI. The CDR3 loop is CASSSTERFNGELFF. DNA for the CDR3: TGTGCCAGCAGTTCTACAGAACGTTTTAACGGGGAGCTGTTTTTT.

J is TRBJ2-1 and V is TRBV5-4; D may be TRBD1 (5 bases). In germline, CDR1 is SGHNT, CDR2 YYREEE (reference sequence). This CDR3 is 13 amino acids long. Trimming removed 1 base from V and 7 bases from J, with 9 bases in between. CDR3 coding DNA: TGTGCCAGCAGCTTGAAGGGGATGAATGAGCAGTTCTTC. This translates into CASSLKGMNEQFF.

The chain is built from TRBV7-6 and TRBJ2-7, with 9 positions matching TRBD2. This CDR3 region has 15 residues. The trim removed 1 base at V and 5 bases at J, leaving 6 bases unmatched. CDR1 and CDR2 (germline): SGHVS, FNYEAQ. As DNA, the CDR3 is TGTGCCAGCAGCTTAGGGGTAGCGGGGGTGAACGAGCAGTACTTC. It yields the protein CASSLGVAGVNEQYF.

The genes are TRBV6-6 and TRBJ2-5; TRBD1 matches 8 bases. V lost 4 bases, J lost 5 bases, and 9 bases stayed unmatched. Germline V gene lookup returns CDR1 MNHNY and CDR2 SVGAGI (reference sequence). The CDR3 contains 15 residues. The CDR3 region is CASSLARGRWETQYF. The DNA for the CDR3 is TGTGCCAGCAGTTTAGCCAGGGGGCGGTGGGAGACCCAGTACTTC.

This clone was seen a single time. V and J are TRBV5-6 and TRBJ1-2; 8 nucleotides align to TRBD1. The CDR3 length is 13 residues. V shed 3 bases, J shed 8 bases, and the junction held 6 bases outside the gene matches. Germline assignment: CDR1 SGHDT and CDR2 YYEEEE. The CDR3 here is CASSWTGTKGYTF. CDR3 coding DNA: TGTGCCAGCAGCTGGACAGGGACTAAGGGCTACACCTTC.

The chain recombines TRBV28 with TRBJ1-2, with no clear D. The V end lost 7 bases, the J end lost 4 bases, and 13 bases lay between the germline ends. The CDR3 extends over 13 amino acids. From germline, CDR1 is MDHEN and CDR2 SYDVKM. Here the CDR3 reads CASTSAVSYGYTF. Here the CDR3 DNA reads TGTGCCAGCACCAGCGCGGTTTCCTATGGCTACACCTTC.

The chain combines TRBV19 with TRBJ1-2, with a tentative D call TRBD1 (6 bases). V shed 6 bases and J shed 8 bases, with 13 bases lying between them. From germline, CDR1 is LNHDA and CDR2 SQIVND (reference sequence). This CDR3 region has 12 residues. CDR3 DNA sequence: TGTGCCAGTAGGTCAAGGGGGGGCGGCTACACCTTC. Protein product: CASRSRGGGYTF. The complete variable domain, with remaining parts taken from reference TRBV19 and TRBJ1-2, reads DGGITQSPKYLFRKEGQNVTLSCEQNLNHDAMYWYRQDPGQGLRLIYYSQIVNDFQKGDIAEGYSVSREKKESFPLTVTSAQKNPTAFYLCASRSRGGGYTFGSGTRLTVV.

The V call is TRBV7-2, the J call TRBJ2-6; D is possibly TRBD1 (6 bases). The CDR3 extends over 18 amino acids. V was cut by 5 bases and J by 1 base, with 18 bases left in between. Germline CDR1 reads SGHTA; CDR2 reads FQGNSA. The CDR3 spells CASSQSPFGTSGANVLTF. Written as DNA, the CDR3 is TGTGCCAGCAGCCAATCGCCCTTTGGGACATCTGGGGCCAACGTCCTGACTTTC.

The chain links TRBV5-1 to TRBJ2-1; 7 bases line up with TRBD2. The CDR3 covers 17 residues. V shed 0 bases, J shed 6 bases, and the junction held 12 bases outside the gene matches. Germline V gene sequence: CDR1 SGHRS, CDR2 YFSETQ. As DNA, the CDR3 is TGCGCCAGCAGCTTGGATCTTGGTAGCGGGCGTTTCAATGAGCAGTTCTTC. Translating it yields CASSLDLGSGRFNEQFF.

V gene TRBV27 combines with J gene TRBJ2-7, with a tentative D call TRBD2 (5 bases). Trimming removed 5 bases from V and 0 bases from J, with 8 bases in between. The CDR3 contains 13 residues. The germline V gene encodes CDR1 MNHEY and CDR2 SMNVEV (reference sequence). Here the CDR3 DNA reads TGTGCCAGCAGTCGGGGATACTCCTACGAGCAGTACTTC. This gives the protein CASSRGYSYEQYF.

V and J are TRBV12-5 and TRBJ1-5, with 8 bases that match TRBD1. Per the germline V gene, CDR1 is LGHNT and CDR2 is FRNRAP. J gave up 6 bases and V 9 bases, and 7 bases lay outside the gene matches. The CDR3 consists of 13 residues. Here the CDR3 reads CASGQGEIQPQHF. Here the CDR3 DNA reads TGTGCTAGCGGACAGGGAGAAATTCAGCCCCAGCATTTT.

This chain links TRBV5-1 with TRBJ1-2, with a weak D call TRBD1 (5 bases). Trimming cost V 5 bases and J 8 bases, with 16 bases left between them. CDR1 and CDR2 from the germline V gene are SGHRS and YFSETQ. The CDR3 is 13 amino acids. In nucleotides, the CDR3 is TGCGCCAGCAGAGAAAAAGGGGTTGAGGGCTACACCTTC. It yields the protein CASREKGVEGYTF.

The chain has TRBV10-2 and TRBJ2-2, with D unresolved. This CDR3 contains 11 residues. Deletions cut 3 bases from V and 8 bases from J, with 4 bases between. Germline-derived CDR1 and CDR2 are WSHSY and SAAADI. CDR3 sequence reads: CASSDSGELFF. The DNA of the CDR3 is TGCGCCAGCAGTGACAGTGGGGAGCTGTTTTTT.

A single count supports this clone. This sequence joins TRBV6-6 and TRBJ2-5, with 7 bases lining up with TRBD2. V lost 2 bases and J lost 1; bases outside the gene matches: 7. The CDR3 is 16 residues long. Germline-derived CDR1 and CDR2 are MNHNY and SVGAGI (reference sequence). The CDR3 reads CASSYGSSGGQETQYF. CDR3 sequence (DNA): TGTGCCAGCAGTTACGGGTCTAGCGGAGGCCAAGAGACCCAGTACTTC.

The chain couples TRBV11-2 to TRBJ1-2, with D possibly TRBD1 on 5 matching bases. The ends were cut back, 2 bases at V and 8 bases at J, with 27 bases in the middle. This CDR3 spans 18 amino acids. Germline V CDR1 and CDR2: SGHAT, FQNNGV. CDR3 in amino acids: CASSLFSGVSPLGHGYTF. The CDR3 nucleotides read TGTGCCAGCAGCTTATTCAGCGGGGTTTCCCCCCTTGGACACGGCTACACCTTC.

The rearrangement links TRBV5-6 to TRBJ1-2; D is unclear. CDR3 length equals 14 residues. Germline values: CDR1 SGHDT, CDR2 YYEEEE. V dropped 3 bases and J dropped 1 base, with 10 bases sitting between them. Here the CDR3 reads CASSYGGNNYGYTF. The CDR3 DNA reads TGTGCCAGCAGCTACGGAGGGAATAACTATGGCTACACCTTC. The full variable domain, in which reference TRBV5-6 and TRBJ1-2 provide the parts outside the CDR3, is DAGVTQSPTHLIKTRGQQVTLRCSPKSGHDTVSWYQQALGQGPQFIFQYYEEEERQRGNFPDRFSGHQFPNYSSELNVNALLLGDSALYLCASSYGGNNYGYTFGSGTRLTVV.

The chain combines TRBV10-3 with TRBJ1-1; D remains ambiguous. The CDR3 is made up of 12 amino acids. Germline loops: CDR1 ENHRY, CDR2 SYGVKD. V lost 4 bases, J lost 5 bases, and 8 bases lay in between. The CDR3 bases are TGTGCCATCAGTGTATCGGGAACTGAAGCTTTCTTT. Translating gives CAISVSGTEAFF.

V is TRBV7-9 and J is TRBJ1-2, with 10 nucleotides matching TRBD1. The CDR3 spans 16 residues. Germline V gives CDR1 SEHNR, CDR2 FQNEAQ (reference sequence). After removal of 2 bases from V and 2 bases from J, the junction contained 5 bases not matched to a gene. This CDR3 is CASSLRDRGENYGYTF. CDR3 bases: TGTGCCAGCAGCTTACGGGACAGGGGCGAAAACTATGGCTACACCTTC.

This sequence joins TRBV25-1 and TRBJ1-3; possibly TRBD1 for D (6 bases). The germline V gene has CDR1 MGHDK and CDR2 SYGVNS. Trimming removed 4 bases from V and 0 bases from J, with 16 bases in between. This CDR3 comprises 17 residues. As DNA, the CDR3 is TGTGCCAGCAGTGTGTTAGGACAGACGAACTCTGGAAACACCATATATTTT. Translated, it gives CASSVLGQTNSGNTIYF.

In this sample, this clone turned up once. The chain uses TRBV25-1 and TRBJ2-1, with unresolved D. The CDR3 extends over 16 amino acids. The V and J ends lost 2 bases and 8 bases respectively, with 19 bases between them. The germline V gene encodes CDR1 MGHDK and CDR2 SYGVNS. The DNA of the CDR3 is TGTGCCAGCAGTGAACGCCCGGTCTCCACCCCCCATGAGCAGTTCTTC. Its protein is CASSERPVSTPHEQFF.

The J gene is TRBJ2-7, the V gene TRBV10-1; D remains ambiguous. This CDR3 is 11 amino acids long. Germline-derived CDR1 and CDR2 are WNHNN and SYGVQD (reference sequence). With 4 bases removed from V and 4 bases from J, the gap between germline ends came to 5 bases. The CDR3 bases are TGCGCCAGCAGTGGAGGTTACGAGCAGTACTTC. Its protein is CASSGGYEQYF.

This clone was observed once. This chain connects TRBV11-2 to TRBJ1-5; 7 bases line up with TRBD1. After removal of 4 bases from V and 2 bases from J, the junction contained 14 bases not matched to a gene. The CDR3 extends over 18 amino acids. Germline V gives CDR1 SGHAT, CDR2 FQNNGV. Here the CDR3 reads CASSSSLAGQDRNQPQHF. For the CDR3, the DNA is TGTGCCAGCAGCTCTAGTTTGGCCGGACAGGACCGCAATCAGCCCCAGCATTTT.